This is a list of T cell receptor beta chains from one sample in a study of neurological immune-mediated disorders. TCRdb processed the 5' RACE reads anew with MiXCR; each CDR3 protein has one entry. The sample lists under 70,000 distinct CDR3 sequences; 24% were seen once. The sample was PBMCs. The source is a man aged 60-69 years with HTLV-1-associated myelopathy (HAM/TSP). CDR3s leave out the opening cysteine and the closing phenylalanine or tryptophan. A clone size is listed for some rows: how often the clone was seen (once, few, many), or a class if it is expanded.

>many|TRBV7-9|TRBJ2-7
ASSLGLQIYEQY
>.|TRBV2|TRBJ2-3
ASSVTAKDDTQY
>few|TRBV6-1|TRBJ2-2
ASRRNTGELFF
>many|TRBV28|TRBJ2-7
ASSDRTDSYEQY
>many|TRBV10-3|TRBJ2-5
AISGGLNGGWRETQY
>few|TRBV6-5|TRBJ2-3
ASSPGLADTDTQY
>many|TRBV5-1|TRBJ1-6
ASSFSYNSPLH
>many|TRBV18|TRBJ1-2
ASSPAGMGSNYGYT
>many|TRBV29-1|TRBJ2-1
SVDPGTGTYNEQF
>few|TRBV28|TRBJ2-1
ASSQEALRAEQF
>many|TRBV9|TRBJ2-1
ASSVGGPTSLNEQF
>many|TRBV5-1|TRBJ2-1
ASSLGQYNEQF
>.|TRBV29-1|TRBJ2-4
SVDGPSGQY
>many|TRBV5-1|TRBJ2-7
ASSELPRGDYEQY
>many|TRBV6-5|TRBJ1-5
ASSLSNSNQPQH
>many|TRBV5-1|TRBJ2-7
ASSVLAGDREQY
>many|TRBV12-3/TRBV12-4|TRBJ2-1
ASRLGQGGSNEQF
>few|TRBV10-3|TRBJ2-2
AISGTSGSNTGELF
>.|TRBV10-3|TRBJ2-5
AISDSGGQETQY
>many|TRBV5-6|TRBJ2-7
ASSSPGTNYEQY